Listed below are T cell receptor beta chains from one sample, sequenced in a study of blood T cell repertoires in COVID-19. The assay was immunoSEQ multiplex PCR, and TCRdb's table has in-frame clones only and misses some. The sample records over 400,000 clones, approximately 86% being singletons. Sequenced input: PBMCs or T cells enriched from blood (not recorded which). The receptors stem from a woman aged 60-75 years who had recovered from COVID-19. Both conserved end residues are part of each CDR3. A D gene is named only where the DNA matches it firmly. Clone size is shown for a subset of rows, as once, few, many or a class of expanded clone.

clone size: NA; D gene: NA; V gene: TRBV21-1; J gene: TRBJ2-7; CDR3 DNA: TGTGCCAGCAGCAAAGTTGGGGACAGAAACTCCTACGAGCAGTACTTC; CDR3 protein: CASSKVGDRNSYEQYF
clone size: NA; D gene: TRBD2; V gene: TRBV11-2; J gene: TRBJ2-7; CDR3 DNA: TGTGCCAGCAGCTCGACCCTCCTAGCGGGAGCAACCTACGAGCAGTACTTC; CDR3 protein: CASSSTLLAGATYEQYF
clone size: NA; D gene: NA; V gene: TRBV19; J gene: TRBJ1-3; CDR3 DNA: TGTGCCAGTAGTCGACACGCCGGAAACACCATATATTTT; CDR3 protein: CASSRHAGNTIYF
clone size: NA; D gene: TRBD2; V gene: TRBV2; J gene: TRBJ2-3; CDR3 DNA: TGTGCCAGCAGTGGTCAAGCGGGGAACACAGATACGCAGTATTTT; CDR3 protein: CASSGQAGNTDTQYF
clone size: few; D gene: NA; V gene: TRBV3-1/TRBV3-2; J gene: TRBJ1-4; CDR3 DNA: TGTGCCAGCAGCCAAGAGGGAGGAAAACTGTTTTTT; CDR3 protein: CASSQEGGKLFF
clone size: NA; D gene: NA; V gene: TRBV19; J gene: TRBJ1-5; CDR3 DNA: TGTGCCAGTAGTTCCCCAGGGCTGAGCAATCAGCCCCAGCATTTT; CDR3 protein: CASSSPGLSNQPQHF
clone size: many; D gene: NA; V gene: TRBV6-5; J gene: TRBJ1-1; CDR3 DNA: TGTGCCAGCAGTAGGGAGGGTACTGAAGCTTTCTTT; CDR3 protein: CASSREGTEAFF
clone size: few; D gene: TRBD1; V gene: TRBV18; J gene: TRBJ2-2; CDR3 DNA: TGTGCCAGCTCACCACGATCGGGACAGGGCGGATCCGGGGAGCTGTTTTTT; CDR3 protein: CASSPRSGQGGSGELFF
clone size: NA; D gene: TRBD1; V gene: TRBV27; J gene: TRBJ2-7; CDR3 DNA: TGTGCCAGCAGTTTCAGACAGGGGGGGGCCAACGAGCAGTACTTC; CDR3 protein: CASSFRQGGANEQYF
clone size: NA; D gene: NA; V gene: TRBV5-1; J gene: TRBJ2-1; CDR3 DNA: TGCGCCAGCAGCCTCGGACTAACCAATGAGCAGTTCTTC; CDR3 protein: CASSLGLTNEQFF
clone size: NA; D gene: NA; V gene: TRBV19; J gene: TRBJ1-6; CDR3 DNA: TGTGCCAGTACCCCTGGAGGCAGAAATTCACCCCTCCACTTT; CDR3 protein: CASTPGGRNSPLHF
clone size: NA; D gene: NA; V gene: TRBV19; J gene: TRBJ2-5; CDR3 DNA: TGTGCCAGTGGACTGCGAATCGGGACCCAGTACTTC; CDR3 protein: CASGLRIGTQYF
clone size: NA; D gene: TRBD1; V gene: TRBV10-3; J gene: TRBJ1-2; CDR3 DNA: TGTGCCATCAGGGGTCTCCAGGGACAGGGCGATAATGGCTACACCTTC; CDR3 protein: CAIRGLQGQGDNGYTF
clone size: NA; D gene: TRBD1; V gene: TRBV19; J gene: TRBJ1-1; CDR3 DNA: TGTGCCAGTAGTATCTCAGGACAGGTTGAAGCTTTCTTT; CDR3 protein: CASSISGQVEAFF
clone size: NA; D gene: NA; V gene: TRBV10-2; J gene: TRBJ1-6; CDR3 DNA: TGCGCCAGCAGTGCGGAGGAGGGGTGGTCACCCCTCCACTTT; CDR3 protein: CASSAEEGWSPLHF
clone size: once; D gene: NA; V gene: TRBV3-1/TRBV3-2; J gene: TRBJ2-1; CDR3 DNA: TGTGCCAGCAGCCAGCCCGGGGGCAATGAGCAGTTCTTC; CDR3 protein: CASSQPGGNEQFF
clone size: NA; D gene: TRBD1; V gene: TRBV6-1; J gene: TRBJ2-6; CDR3 DNA: TGTGCCAGCAGTGGTGGGGACAGGGGTAGGACGGGGGCCAACGTCCTGACTTTC; CDR3 protein: CASSGGDRGRTGANVLTF
clone size: NA; D gene: NA; V gene: TRBV27; J gene: TRBJ1-1; CDR3 DNA: TGTGCCAGCAGTTTGCGGACTGCGAACACTGAAGCTTTCTTT; CDR3 protein: CASSLRTANTEAFF
clone size: NA; D gene: TRBD1; V gene: TRBV7-2; J gene: TRBJ1-1; CDR3 DNA: TGTGCCAGCAGCCCAAGACAGGGGGGGACTGAAGCTTTCTTT; CDR3 protein: CASSPRQGGTEAFF
clone size: NA; D gene: TRBD1; V gene: TRBV18; J gene: TRBJ1-2; CDR3 DNA: TGTGCCAGCTCAACAGGGGTCTATGGCTACACCTTC; CDR3 protein: CASSTGVYGYTF
clone size: NA; D gene: TRBD2; V gene: TRBV7-9; J gene: TRBJ2-1; CDR3 DNA: TGTGCCAGCAGCCTTGGGACTAGCGGGGGGAGCTCCTACAATGAACAGTTCTTC; CDR3 protein: CASSLGTSGGSSYNEQFF
clone size: NA; D gene: TRBD1; V gene: TRBV3-1/TRBV3-2; J gene: TRBJ1-4; CDR3 DNA: TGTGCCAGCAGCCTCGGGACAGGGGGCATCGGTAATGAAAAACTGTTTTTT; CDR3 protein: CASSLGTGGIGNEKLFF
clone size: NA; D gene: NA; V gene: TRBV24-1; J gene: TRBJ2-2; CDR3 DNA: TGTGCCACCAGTGATTTGATTGGTACGGGCACCGGGGAGCTGTTTTTT; CDR3 protein: CATSDLIGTGTGELFF
clone size: NA; D gene: NA; V gene: TRBV13; J gene: TRBJ2-3; CDR3 DNA: TGTGCCAGCAGCCGGGGGGCCTCTGGAGATACGCAGTATTTT; CDR3 protein: CASSRGASGDTQYF
clone size: NA; D gene: NA; V gene: TRBV24-1; J gene: TRBJ2-1; CDR3 DNA: TGTGCCACCAGCGCCTCAGGGAGGAGCAATGAGCAGTTCTTC; CDR3 protein: CATSASGRSNEQFF
clone size: NA; D gene: TRBD1; V gene: TRBV3-1/TRBV3-2; J gene: TRBJ2-1; CDR3 DNA: TGTGCCAGCAGCCAAGTTGGGGGGACTAGGGAGGGACAGGGGATCAATGAGCAGTTCTTC; CDR3 protein: CASSQVGGTREGQGINEQFF
clone size: NA; D gene: NA; V gene: TRBV27; J gene: TRBJ2-3; CDR3 DNA: TGTGCCAGCAATGCATGGGGGGGGCACACAGATACGCAGTATTTT; CDR3 protein: CASNAWGGHTDTQYF
clone size: NA; D gene: NA; V gene: TRBV5-1; J gene: TRBJ1-2; CDR3 DNA: TGCGCCAGCAGCCCAGGGACTTCCTTCTATGGCTACACCTTC; CDR3 protein: CASSPGTSFYGYTF
clone size: NA; D gene: NA; V gene: TRBV2; J gene: TRBJ1-2; CDR3 DNA: TGTGCCAGCACCCTGGACAGTTTCAACTATGGCTACACCTTC; CDR3 protein: CASTLDSFNYGYTF
clone size: once; D gene: TRBD1; V gene: TRBV4-1; J gene: TRBJ1-6; CDR3 DNA: TGCGCCAGCAGCCAGTCAAGTTCAAGACAGGGAAATTCACCCCTCCACTTT; CDR3 protein: CASSQSSSRQGNSPLHF
clone size: NA; D gene: TRBD1; V gene: TRBV19; J gene: TRBJ1-5; CDR3 DNA: TGTGCCAGTACCCCGACAGGGGAAGGCAATCAGCCCCAGCATTTT; CDR3 protein: CASTPTGEGNQPQHF
clone size: NA; D gene: TRBD1; V gene: TRBV15; J gene: TRBJ1-2; CDR3 DNA: TGTGCCACCAGCAGATACACAGGGGGCCATGGCTACACCTTC; CDR3 protein: CATSRYTGGHGYTF